Listed here are 4 T cell receptor beta chains from one sample, sequenced in a study of blood T cell repertoires in COVID-19. Data came from immunoSEQ multiplex PCR; TCRdb stores just in-frame clones and leaves some out. Of over 150,000 clones in the sample, under 95% are singletons; the top ten hold roughly 2.3%. Input material: peripheral blood. The receptor set was obtained from a man in his late teens or twenties with acute or convalescent COVID-19.

This chain uses TRBV6-5 with TRBJ1-1, with 8 bases lining up with TRBD1. V lost 6 bases to trimming and J lost 4 bases; unmatched junction nucleotides: 10. The germline V gene encodes CDR1 MNHEY and CDR2 SVGAGI. CDR3 size: 15 residues. CDR3 coding DNA: TGTGCCAGCAGGTCCATACAGGGGGGTAGCACTGAAGCTTTCTTT. Translated: CASRSIQGGSTEAFF.

The chain recombines TRBV19 with TRBJ2-6; TRBD2 might be the D (5 bases). Germline assignment: CDR1 LNHDA and CDR2 SQIVND (reference sequence). Trimming left V 9 bases short and J 0 bases short, with 9 bases between. This CDR3 comprises 14 residues. The CDR3 region is CASEGSSGANVLTF. CDR3 coding DNA: TGTGCCAGCGAAGGGAGCTCTGGGGCCAACGTCCTGACTTTC.

The chain recombines TRBV30 with TRBJ1-1; 9 bases align to TRBD1. Per the germline V gene, CDR1 is GTSNPN and CDR2 is SVGIG (reference sequence). The CDR3 has 14 residues. V trimming: 2 bases; J trimming: 7 bases; junction bases outside the gene matches: 8. As DNA, the CDR3 is TGTGCCTGGAGTCCCGGGACAGGGTGGGATGAAGCTTTCTTT. Translating it yields CAWSPGTGWDEAFF.

The gene calls are TRBV27 and TRBJ1-2, with D possibly being TRBD1 (5 bases). The CDR3 covers 13 residues. Deletions cut 3 bases from V and 3 bases from J, with 8 bases between. Germline CDR1 is MNHEY and CDR2 is SMNVEV (reference sequence). The CDR3 loop is CASSLGGYYGYTF. Here the CDR3 DNA reads TGTGCCAGCAGTTTGGGGGGGTACTATGGCTACACCTTC.